The 15 T cell receptor beta chains below were found in one sample sequenced in a study of early T cells in non-severe SARS-CoV-2 infection. MiXCR, applied by TCRdb to the 5' RACE reads, yields one record per CDR3 protein. The profile shows more than 25,000 distinct CDR3 sequences, about 5% of them singletons. The specimen was whole blood. The receptors derive from an adult who was a healthcare worker with PCR-confirmed SARS-CoV-2 infection or an uninfected control (not recorded which).

The CDR3 DNA sequence: TGTGCCAGCAGCGTAGCAGGCAGTCCCAACGAGCAGTACTTC. It yields the protein CASSVAGSPNEQYF. The chain joins TRBV9 to TRBJ2-7, with unresolved D. V was cut by 0 bases and J by 5 bases, with 12 bases left in between. The CDR3 sequence is 14 residues long. Germline-derived CDR1 and CDR2 are SGDLS and YYNGEE.

This clonotype came up many times. V usage is TRBV11-2 and J usage is TRBJ2-1, with 9 bases lining up with TRBD2. This CDR3 has 16 residues. CDR1 SGHAT and CDR2 FQNNGV come from the germline V gene. V dropped 5 bases and J dropped 5; count of bases not matched to a gene: 10. The CDR3 spells CASSIYNIAGDNEQFF. The CDR3 DNA reads TGTGCCAGCAGCATATATAACATAGCGGGGGACAATGAGCAGTTCTTC.

This clonotype was observed at least ten times. The chain recombines TRBV13 with TRBJ1-2; D unresolved. Trimming pared 7 bases from V and 4 bases from J, leaving 13 bases between. There are 13 residues in the CDR3. CDR1 and CDR2 (germline): PRHDT, FYEKMQ (reference sequence). The CDR3 nucleotides read TGTGCCAGCAAAGAGGGCGGAATCTATGGCTACACCTTC. Its protein is CASKEGGIYGYTF.

This clonotype has at least ten counts. V gene TRBV28 combines with J gene TRBJ2-7, with no clear D. Germline lookup yields CDR1 MDHEN and CDR2 SYDVKM. The V gene lost 3 bases and the J gene lost 0 bases, with 6 bases spanning the gap. The CDR3 is 13 residues long. The CDR3 DNA reads TGTGCCAGCAGTTTTCCAGCCTCCTACGAGCAGTACTTC. It translates to CASSFPASYEQYF.

This clonotype appeared a few times. The chain has TRBV29-1 and TRBJ1-1, with D uncertain. CDR3 size: 14 residues. V lost 4 bases to trimming and J lost 4 bases, with 16 bases between them. Looked up from germline, CDR1 is SQVTM and CDR2 is ANQGSEA. CDR3 bases: TGCAGCGTTGTTAAGTTGGGCTGGAGCACTGAAGCTTTCTTT. The encoded protein is CSVVKLGWSTEAFF.

This clonotype was observed many times. This chain connects TRBV5-5 to TRBJ2-1; no definite D call. Trimming left V 2 bases short and J 4 bases short, with 13 bases between. This CDR3 comprises 15 residues. Germline lookup yields CDR1 SGHKS and CDR2 YYEKEE (reference sequence). CDR3 nucleotides: TGTGCCAGCAGCTTCGGCCAGAGAGAATACAATGAGCAGTTCTTC. Translated, it gives CASSFGQREYNEQFF. Together with reference TRBV5-5 and TRBJ2-1, the CDR3 gives the full variable domain: DAGVTQSPTHLIKTRGQQVTLRCSPISGHKSVSWYQQVLGQGPQFIFQYYEKEERGRGNFPDRFSARQFPNYSSELNVNALLLGDSALYLCASSFGQREYNEQFFGPGTRLTVL.

This clonotype was detected ten times or more. The chain carries TRBV5-5 and TRBJ1-2; unclear D gene. CDR3 size: 16 residues. V lost 0 bases to trimming and J lost 2 bases, with 14 bases between them. Germline CDR1 reads SGHKS; CDR2 reads YYEKEE (reference sequence). The CDR3 nucleotides read TGTGCCAGCAGCTTGGGATTGCAGGTCGGCAACTATGGCTACACCTTC. This codes for CASSLGLQVGNYGYTF.

This clonotype was found a few times. The chain combines TRBV27 with TRBJ1-6, with D perhaps TRBD1 (6 bases). Germline V gene sequence: CDR1 MNHEY, CDR2 SMNVEV (reference sequence). V was pared by 5 bases and J by 3 bases, with 8 bases between. This CDR3 has 14 amino acids. CDR3 bases: TGTGCCAGCAGTCTACAGGGCTATAATTCACCCCTCCACTTT. This codes for CASSLQGYNSPLHF.

This clonotype came up many times. The chain combines TRBV11-2 with TRBJ2-6, with D uncertain. Germline loops: CDR1 SGHAT, CDR2 FQNNGV. The CDR3 covers 13 residues. Trimming cost V 3 bases and J 0 bases, with 0 bases left between them. As DNA, the CDR3 is TGTGCCAGCAGCTTCTCTGGGGCCAACGTCCTGACTTTC. This codes for CASSFSGANVLTF.

This clonotype has a count of ten or more. The chain uses TRBV3-1 and TRBJ1-6, with D hard to call. Looked up from germline, CDR1 is LGHDT and CDR2 is YNNKEL (reference sequence). The V end lost 0 bases, the J end lost 10 bases, and 13 bases lay between the germline ends. The CDR3 is 15 residues long. CDR3 sequence (DNA): TGTGCCAGCAGCCAAGAAGGTTCCCTGGGGTCACCCCTCCACTTT. Its translation: CASSQEGSLGSPLHF.

This clonotype came up many times. DNA of the CDR3: TGTGCCAGCAGCTTAGAAGTTACTGGGGCCAACGTCCTGACTTTC. Its protein product is CASSLEVTGANVLTF. J is TRBJ2-6 and V is TRBV7-2; D not resolved. Germline V gene data show CDR1 as SGHTA and CDR2 as FQGNSA. V was trimmed by 1 base and J by 2 bases, leaving 6 bases between them. The CDR3 has 15 residues.

Many counts were recorded for this clonotype. The chain recombines TRBV6-5 with TRBJ1-1, with D maybe TRBD1 (5 bases). Germline V CDR1 and CDR2: MNHEY, SVGAGI. The CDR3 is 13 amino acids. Trimming removed 6 bases at V and 1 base at J, with 9 bases between. The CDR3 DNA reads as TGTGCCAGCAGAATCGACAGGAACACTGAAGCTTTCTTT. Protein product: CASRIDRNTEAFF.

This rearrangement joins TRBV6-5 to TRBJ2-7, with 13 bases fitting TRBD2. The V gene's germline CDR1 is MNHEY and CDR2 SVGAGI. The ends lost 5 bases at V and 0 bases at J; junction bases unmatched: 4. There are 16 residues in the CDR3. CDR3 sequence (DNA): TGTGCCAGCAGTAAGACTAGCGGGGGGAGCTCCTACGAGCAGTACTTC. Protein sequence: CASSKTSGGSSYEQYF.

This clonotype was seen many times. V usage is TRBV19 and J usage is TRBJ1-5; 8 bases align to TRBD1. Germline values: CDR1 LNHDA, CDR2 SQIVND (reference sequence). The V gene end was trimmed by 9 bases and the J gene end by 4 bases; junction bases not matched to a gene: 5. This CDR3 is 13 amino acids long. As DNA, the CDR3 is TGTGCCAGCGGACAGGGCTTTAATCAGCCCCAGCATTTT. It yields the protein CASGQGFNQPQHF. The full variable domain, its missing parts supplied by reference TRBV19 and TRBJ1-5, is DGGITQSPKYLFRKEGQNVTLSCEQNLNHDAMYWYRQDPGQGLRLIYYSQIVNDFQKGDIAEGYSVSREKKESFPLTVTSAQKNPTAFYLCASGQGFNQPQHFGDGTRLSIL.

The chain uses TRBV14 and TRBJ1-6; D remains unclear. CDR1 is SGHDN and CDR2 is FVKESK in the germline V gene. This CDR3 spans 13 amino acids. Trimming stripped 5 bases from V and 7 bases from J, with 9 bases between. CDR3 DNA sequence: TGTGCCAGCAGCTCATACAGCAATTCACCCCTCCACTTT. Protein product: CASSSYSNSPLHF.